The 23 T cell receptor beta chains below come from one sample, sequenced in a study of shared clonotypes between healthy human individuals. Only in-frame clones appear in the TCRdb table, and some are missing; sequencing was by immunoSEQ multiplex PCR. The sample consists of over a million clones, roughly 97% of them appearing once. Specimen: naive CD4+ T cells sorted from blood. Specified subset: CD45RA+ positively selected. These receptors were taken from a man younger than 45 in good health.

CDR3 protein: CASSRAGLLYEQFF. The CDR3 DNA is TGTGCCAGCAGCCGCGCGGGCTTATTGTATGAGCAGTTCTTC. This chain joins TRBV7-9 and TRBJ2-1; possibly TRBD2 for D (5 bases). Looked up from germline, CDR1 is SEHNR and CDR2 is FQNEAQ (reference sequence). V was trimmed by 5 bases and J by 8 bases, leaving 16 bases between them. This CDR3 has 14 residues.

This chain links TRBV5-1 with TRBJ2-2; 10 bases align to TRBD2. Germline V CDR1 and CDR2: SGHRS, YFSETQ. Trimming removed 0 bases from V and 0 bases from J; junction bases left unmatched: 5. The CDR3 spans 18 residues. DNA for the CDR3: TGCGCCAGCAGCTTGGTTCTAGCGGGAGCCTCGAACACCGGGGAGCTGTTTTTT. Amino acid sequence: CASSLVLAGASNTGELFF.

The J gene is TRBJ2-7, the V gene TRBV7-9, with TRBD1 matching 7 bases. The germline V gene has CDR1 SEHNR and CDR2 FQNEAQ (reference sequence). This CDR3 is built from 14 residues. V was pared by 6 bases and J by 2 bases, with 7 bases of the junction left unmatched. In nucleotides, the CDR3 is TGTGCCAGCAGTATGGACAGGTCAACCTACGAGCAGTACTTC. Translating it yields CASSMDRSTYEQYF.

The table lists this clone with a count of one. The gene calls are TRBV4-1 and TRBJ2-5; D call uncertain. V lost 1 base to trimming and J lost 7 bases, with 10 bases between them. CDR1 MGHRA and CDR2 YSYEKL come from the germline V gene. The CDR3 loop spans 13 amino acids. The CDR3 sequence is CASSQVRVGTQYF. The CDR3 DNA follows: TGCGCCAGCAGCCAAGTTAGGGTTGGGACCCAGTACTTC.

The chain is built from TRBV7-3 and TRBJ2-6; D may be TRBD1 or TRBD2 (5 bases each). This CDR3 spans 16 amino acids. Trimming stripped 5 bases from V and 1 base from J, with 12 bases between. Germline lookup yields CDR1 SGHTA and CDR2 FQGTGA. In DNA form, the CDR3 reads TGTGCCAGCAGCCCGAAAGGGACGTCTGGGGCCAACGTCCTGACTTTC. Translated, it gives CASSPKGTSGANVLTF.

The gene calls are TRBV19 and TRBJ2-3; the D gene is possibly TRBD2 (5 bases). This CDR3 is 14 amino acids long. CDR1 is LNHDA, CDR2 SQIVND, per germline (reference sequence). Trimming removed 5 bases at V and 3 bases at J, with 12 bases between. The CDR3 bases are TGTGCCAGTAGTTCGGTTTGGAGGACAGATACGCAGTATTTT. This translates into CASSSVWRTDTQYF.

The CDR3 sequence is CASSLGSGSFTGELFF. In DNA form, the CDR3 reads TGTGCCAGCAGCTTAGGTAGCGGGAGTTTCACCGGGGAGCTGTTTTTT. This chain joins TRBV7-2 and TRBJ2-2, with TRBD2 matching 9 bases. With V trimmed by 1 base and J by 4 bases, 4 bases remained unmatched. This CDR3 has 16 residues. Looked up from germline, CDR1 is SGHTA and CDR2 is FQGNSA.

The chain carries TRBV20-1 and TRBJ1-1; D gene uncertain. Germline CDR1 DFQATT, CDR2 SNEGSKA (reference sequence). Trimming shortened V by 2 bases and J by 3 bases, and 4 bases separated the two germline ends. The CDR3 contains 11 residues. The CDR3: CSARTYTEAFF. In DNA form, the CDR3 reads TGCAGTGCTAGAACTTACACTGAAGCTTTCTTT.

The sample holds a few counts of this clone. The genes are TRBV28 and TRBJ1-5; 9 bases are shared with TRBD1. V lost 10 bases, J lost 3 bases, and 7 bases stayed unmatched. Germline V gene lookup returns CDR1 MDHEN and CDR2 SYDVKM. This CDR3 is 14 amino acids long. CDR3 DNA: TGTGCCACCTGGGGACAGGGTCACAATCAGCCCCAGCATTTT. Its translation is CATWGQGHNQPQHF.

For the CDR3, the DNA is TGTGCCAGCAGTTTGAATTTGGGGGCGACGAGGAATGAGCAGTTCTTC. Translation: CASSLNLGATRNEQFF. The rearrangement uses TRBV28 and TRBJ2-1; TRBD1 might be the D (6 bases). Looked up from germline, CDR1 is MDHEN and CDR2 is SYDVKM. Trimming left V 3 bases short and J 7 bases short, with 19 bases between. The CDR3 has 16 amino acids. The whole variable domain, remainder taken from reference TRBV28 and TRBJ2-1, is DVKVTQSSRYLVKRTGEKVFLECVQDMDHENMFWYRQDPGLGLRLIYFSYDVKMKEKGDIPEGYSVSREKKERFSLILESASTNQTSMYLCASSLNLGATRNEQFFGPGTRLTVL.

This sequence joins TRBV18 and TRBJ1-1; a weak D match, TRBD1 (5 bases). The ends were cut back, 5 bases at V and 5 bases at J, with 9 bases in the middle. From germline, CDR1 is KGHSH and CDR2 LQKENI. This CDR3 comprises 12 residues. DNA for the CDR3: TGTGCCAGCTCAACAGGAGGGACTGAAGCTTTCTTT. Protein: CASSTGGTEAFF.

V and J are TRBV9 and TRBJ2-5; 8 positions match TRBD2. CDR1 and CDR2 (germline): SGDLS, YYNGEE. Unmatched junction bases numbered 5, after V lost 4 bases and J lost 0 bases. The length of the CDR3 is 15 residues. CDR3 sequence (DNA): TGTGCCAGCAGCTCCCGGGGGGGGAACCAAGAGACCCAGTACTTC. It encodes CASSSRGGNQETQYF.

The V and J genes are TRBV19 and TRBJ1-5, with D possibly TRBD1 on 5 matching bases. This CDR3 has 14 residues. The V gene's germline CDR1 is LNHDA and CDR2 SQIVND (reference sequence). V shed 6 bases and J shed 4 bases, with 13 bases lying between them. CDR3 coding DNA: TGTGCCAGTAGCCGAGAGGGGTTAAATCAGCCCCAGCATTTT. Protein product: CASSREGLNQPQHF.

CDR3 in DNA: TGCGCCAGCAGCTTGGCCCGGGTGGGAGCTGTCAACACCCAACGAAATACGCAGTATTTT. This sequence encodes CASSLARVGAVNTQRNTQYF. This chain uses TRBV5-1 with TRBJ2-3, with D tentatively TRBD2 (5 bases). CDR3 length: 20 residues. The V gene lost 0 bases and the J gene lost 7 bases, with 30 bases spanning the gap. Germline V lookup: CDR1 SGHRS, CDR2 YFSETQ.

A word on this clone: The sample has other DNA sequences that encode this CDR3 too. The chain has TRBV6-5 and TRBJ2-7, with TRBD1 matching over 7 bases. This CDR3 contains 12 residues. The V gene's germline CDR1 is MNHEY and CDR2 SVGAGI. J was trimmed by 3 bases and V by 6 bases; bases with no gene match: 2. In nucleotides, the CDR3 is TGTGCCAGCAGGGGGGACAGCTACGAGCAGTACTTC. Its translation: CASRGDSYEQYF.

The V call is TRBV10-1, the J call TRBJ2-3; D remains ambiguous. CDR3 length: 15 amino acids. Trimming took 2 bases from V and 2 from J, leaving 11 bases between them. The germline CDR1 and CDR2 sequences are WNHNN and SYGVQD (reference sequence). As DNA, the CDR3 is TGCGCCAGCAGTGAGGGGGTGGGCCCCACAGATACGCAGTATTTT. It codes for CASSEGVGPTDTQYF.

J is TRBJ2-1 and V is TRBV11-2, with D uncertain. Germline CDR1 reads SGHAT; CDR2 reads FQNNGV. The CDR3 runs 17 residues. Deletions cut 0 bases from V and 8 bases from J, with 20 bases between. CDR3 residues: CASSLDYRLTLYDEQFF. The CDR3 region has the DNA TGTGCCAGCAGCTTAGATTACCGATTGACCCTTTACGATGAGCAGTTCTTC. Combining the CDR3 with reference TRBV11-2 and TRBJ2-1 gives the whole variable domain EAGVAQSPRYKIIEKRQSVAFWCNPISGHATLYWYQQILGQGPKLLIQFQNNGVVDDSQLPKDRFSAERLKGVDSTLKIQPAKLEDSAVYLCASSLDYRLTLYDEQFFGPGTRLTVL.

V is TRBV7-8 and J is TRBJ2-1; D assignment may be TRBD1 or TRBD2 (5 bases each). Germline V gene data show CDR1 as SGHVS and CDR2 as FQNEAQ. V gave up 0 bases and J gave up 6 bases, with 15 bases separating them. The CDR3 loop spans 16 amino acids. The CDR3 region has the DNA TGTGCCAGCAGCTTAGCGGGACCTCTAGCTCTCAATGAGCAGTTCTTC. Residues: CASSLAGPLALNEQFF. Using reference TRBV7-8 and TRBJ2-1 for the parts outside the CDR3, the full variable domain is GAGVSQSPRYKVAKRGQDVALRCDPISGHVSLFWYQQALGQGPEFLTYFQNEAQLDKSGLPSDRFFAERPEGSVSTLKIQRTQQEDSAVYLCASSLAGPLALNEQFFGPGTRLTVL.

The chain recombines TRBV19 with TRBJ2-7; TRBD2 agrees at 7 bases. Germline values: CDR1 LNHDA, CDR2 SQIVND (reference sequence). The CDR3 is 15 residues long. J gave up 2 bases and V 5 bases, and 9 bases lay outside the gene matches. CDR3 sequence: CASSRGGSNPYEQYF. CDR3 bases: TGTGCCAGTAGTCGGGGCGGGAGTAACCCCTACGAGCAGTACTTC.

J is TRBJ2-1 and V is TRBV30; D remains ambiguous. Germline-derived CDR1 and CDR2 are GTSNPN and SVGIG (reference sequence). Deletions cut 0 bases from V and 0 bases from J, with 6 bases between. The CDR3 runs to 14 residues. The CDR3 loop is CAWSVGLSYNEQFF. The DNA of the CDR3 is TGTGCCTGGAGTGTAGGGCTCTCCTACAATGAGCAGTTCTTC.

In the case of this clone: Other DNA sequences within the sample encode an identical CDR3. V usage is TRBV4-1 and J usage is TRBJ1-3; tentatively, D is TRBD1 (6 bases). The germline V gene encodes CDR1 MGHRA and CDR2 YSYEKL. The V end was cut by 1 base, the J end by 0 bases, with 10 bases between. There are 16 residues in the CDR3. CDR3 nucleotides: TGCGCCAGCAGCCAAGGACAGACAGGCTCTGGAAACACCATATATTTT. Its protein is CASSQGQTGSGNTIYF.

The chain is built from TRBV11-2 and TRBJ2-1; TRBD2 matches 8 bases. Germline values: CDR1 SGHAT, CDR2 FQNNGV. The CDR3 spans 15 residues. Trimming took 1 base from V and 6 from J; bases not matched to a gene: 5. The chain's CDR3 is CASSLGSGISNEQFF. The CDR3 DNA follows: TGTGCCAGCAGCTTAGGTAGCGGGATAAGCAATGAGCAGTTCTTC. Based on the CDR3 plus reference TRBV11-2 and TRBJ2-1, the full variable domain is EAGVAQSPRYKIIEKRQSVAFWCNPISGHATLYWYQQILGQGPKLLIQFQNNGVVDDSQLPKDRFSAERLKGVDSTLKIQPAKLEDSAVYLCASSLGSGISNEQFFGPGTRLTVL.

This clone occurred once. V and J are TRBV10-1 and TRBJ1-1; no definite D call. Germline V gene data show CDR1 as WNHNN and CDR2 as SYGVQD (reference sequence). Trimming removed 8 bases at V and 0 bases at J, with 7 bases between. CDR3 length: 12 residues. This CDR3 is CASGNMNTEAFF. The CDR3 DNA is TGCGCCAGCGGGAATATGAACACTGAAGCTTTCTTT.